The following is a T cell receptor (beta chain) sequence with its context. Antigen unknown. Scientists ran DNA taken from cultured CD4+ T cells through the Oncomine TCR Beta short-read assay for sequencing. One entry per CDR3 protein, called by TCRdb with MiXCR from the PCR reads. Among some 22,000 distinct CDR3 sequences listed, approximately 59% were seen once. This record comes from a study of vaccination and CD4 T cells after COVID-19. Treatment in this sample: approximately 11-day PBMC culture with coronavirus spike peptide pools or control peptides (ViraFEST assay). The sequenced sample was CD4+ T cells from blood, cultured in vitro, obtained before SARS-CoV-2 vaccination. The source of this sequence is a human donor who received a COVID-19 vaccine.

CDR3 in DNA: TGCGCCAGCAGCTTGTCTCGGAGGGGGACCGGGGAGCTGTTTTTT. Protein product: CASSLSRRGTGELFF. The J gene is TRBJ2-2, the V gene TRBV5-1; the D gene could be TRBD1 or TRBD2 (6 bases each). The CDR3 spans 15 residues. Germline loops: CDR1 SGHRS, CDR2 YFSETQ. Trimming cost V 1 base and J 5 bases, with 12 bases left between them.